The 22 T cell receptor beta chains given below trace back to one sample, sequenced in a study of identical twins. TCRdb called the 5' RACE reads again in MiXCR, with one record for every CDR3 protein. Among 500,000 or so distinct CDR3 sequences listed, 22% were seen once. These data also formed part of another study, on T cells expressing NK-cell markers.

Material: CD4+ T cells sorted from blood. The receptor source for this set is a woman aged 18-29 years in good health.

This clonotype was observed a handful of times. The DNA for the CDR3 is TGTGCCAGCAGGCCCTCGGGAGGGGTGAAGACCCAGTACTTC. This encodes CASRPSGGVKTQYF. The genes are TRBV6-1 and TRBJ2-5; 8 bases align to TRBD2. Germline CDR1 is MNHNS and CDR2 is SASEGT. CDR3 length: 14 amino acids. The ends lost 6 bases at V and 6 bases at J; junction bases unmatched: 9.

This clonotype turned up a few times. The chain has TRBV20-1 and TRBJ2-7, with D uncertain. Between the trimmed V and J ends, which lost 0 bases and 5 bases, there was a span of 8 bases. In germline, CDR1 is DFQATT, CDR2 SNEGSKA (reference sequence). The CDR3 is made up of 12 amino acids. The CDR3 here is CSARDAEHEQYF. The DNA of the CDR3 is TGCAGTGCTAGAGATGCAGAACACGAGCAGTACTTC.

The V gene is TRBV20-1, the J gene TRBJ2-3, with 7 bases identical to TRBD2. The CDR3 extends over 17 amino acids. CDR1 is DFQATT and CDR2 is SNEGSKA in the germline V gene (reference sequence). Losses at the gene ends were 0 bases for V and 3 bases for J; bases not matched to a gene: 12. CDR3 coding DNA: TGCAGTGCTAGAGATTACCCCCAGCGGGGATATACAGATACGCAGTATTTT. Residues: CSARDYPQRGYTDTQYF.

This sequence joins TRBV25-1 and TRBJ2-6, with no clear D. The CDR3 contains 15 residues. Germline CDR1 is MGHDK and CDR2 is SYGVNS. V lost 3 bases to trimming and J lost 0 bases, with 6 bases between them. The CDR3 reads CASSDGASGANVLTF. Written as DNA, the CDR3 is TGTGCCAGCAGTGACGGTGCCTCTGGGGCCAACGTCCTGACTTTC.

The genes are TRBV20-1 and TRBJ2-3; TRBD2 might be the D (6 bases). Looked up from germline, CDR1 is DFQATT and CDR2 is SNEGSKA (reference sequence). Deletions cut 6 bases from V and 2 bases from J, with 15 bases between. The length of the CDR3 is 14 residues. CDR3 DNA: TGCAGTGCGCCCACGGCGGGAAACACAGATACGCAGTATTTT. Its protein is CSAPTAGNTDTQYF.

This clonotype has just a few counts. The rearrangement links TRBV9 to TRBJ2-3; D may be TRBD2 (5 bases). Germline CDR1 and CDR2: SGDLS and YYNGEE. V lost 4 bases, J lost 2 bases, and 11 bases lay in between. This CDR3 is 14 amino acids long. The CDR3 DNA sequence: TGTGCCAGCAGCTCTACTAGTTTCACAGATACGCAGTATTTT. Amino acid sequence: CASSSTSFTDTQYF. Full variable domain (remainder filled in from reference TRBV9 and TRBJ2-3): DSGVTQTPKHLITATGQRVTLRCSPRSGDLSVYWYQQSLDQGLQFLIQYYNGEERAKGNILERFSAQQFPDLHSELNLSSLELGDSALYFCASSSTSFTDTQYFGPGTRLTVL.

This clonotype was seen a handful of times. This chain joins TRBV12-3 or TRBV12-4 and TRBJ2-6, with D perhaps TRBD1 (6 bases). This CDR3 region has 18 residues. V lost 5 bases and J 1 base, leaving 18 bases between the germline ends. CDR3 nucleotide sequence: TGTGCCAGCAGTACGGGACACCTCGGAACATCTGGGGCCAACGTCCTGACTTTC. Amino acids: CASSTGHLGTSGANVLTF.

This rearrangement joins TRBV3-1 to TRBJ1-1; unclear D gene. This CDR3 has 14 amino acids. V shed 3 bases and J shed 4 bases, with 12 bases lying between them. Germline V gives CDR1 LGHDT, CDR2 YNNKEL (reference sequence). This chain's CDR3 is CASSHYRSGTEAFF. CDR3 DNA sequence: TGTGCCAGCAGCCATTATCGGTCAGGCACTGAAGCTTTCTTT.

This chain's CDR3 is CASSVANYRGAGTEAFF. The CDR3 DNA reads as TGTGCCAGCAGCGTAGCGAATTACAGGGGCGCGGGCACTGAAGCTTTCTTT. The V and J genes are TRBV9 and TRBJ1-1; 7 bases map to TRBD1. From germline, CDR1 is SGDLS and CDR2 YYNGEE. V shed 0 bases and J 4 bases; nucleotides not matched to a gene: 12. The CDR3 has 17 amino acids.

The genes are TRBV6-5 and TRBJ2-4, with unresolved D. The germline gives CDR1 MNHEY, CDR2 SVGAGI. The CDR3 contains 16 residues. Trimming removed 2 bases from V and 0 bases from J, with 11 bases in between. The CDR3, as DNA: TGTGCCAGCAGTTACGCGAGCAAGGGAGCCAAAAACATTCAGTACTTC. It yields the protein CASSYASKGAKNIQYF.

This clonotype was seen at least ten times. The CDR3 reads CASSWRPSTDTQYF. CDR3 DNA: TGTGCCAGCAGTTGGAGGCCTAGCACAGATACGCAGTATTTT. This chain connects TRBV12-3 or TRBV12-4 to TRBJ2-3; D perhaps matches TRBD2 (5 bases). CDR3 length equals 14 residues. V was clipped by 4 bases and J by 0 bases, with 8 bases between them.

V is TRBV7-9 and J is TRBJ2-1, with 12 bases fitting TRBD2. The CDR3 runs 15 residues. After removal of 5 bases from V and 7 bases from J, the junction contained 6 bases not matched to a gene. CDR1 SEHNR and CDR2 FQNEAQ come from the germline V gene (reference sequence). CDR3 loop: CASSRGLAGSNEQFF. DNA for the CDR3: TGTGCCAGCAGCCGAGGACTAGCGGGAAGTAATGAGCAGTTCTTC.

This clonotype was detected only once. CDR3 loop: CASSAGPQGAGELFF. CDR3 sequence (DNA): TGTGCCAGCAGTGCCGGTCCCCAGGGGGCCGGGGAGCTGTTTTTT. The V call is TRBV7-7, the J call TRBJ2-2; 7 bases fit TRBD1. With V trimmed by 6 bases and J by 6 bases, 10 bases remained unmatched. The CDR3 consists of 15 residues. The germline V gene encodes CDR1 SSHAT and CDR2 FNYEAQ (reference sequence). The entire variable domain, with the rest obtained from reference TRBV7-7 and TRBJ2-2, is as follows: GAGVSQSPRYKVTKRGQDVTLRCDPISSHATLYWYQQALGQGPEFLTYFNYEAQPDKSGLPSDRFSAERPEGSISTLTIQRTEQRDSAMYRCASSAGPQGAGELFFGEGSRLTVL.

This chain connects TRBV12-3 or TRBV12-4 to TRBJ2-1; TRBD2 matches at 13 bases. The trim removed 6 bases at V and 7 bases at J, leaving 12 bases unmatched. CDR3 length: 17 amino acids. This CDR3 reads CASRRTRTSGSQNEQFF. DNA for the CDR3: TGTGCCAGCAGACGAACCCGGACTAGCGGGAGTCAGAATGAGCAGTTCTTC.

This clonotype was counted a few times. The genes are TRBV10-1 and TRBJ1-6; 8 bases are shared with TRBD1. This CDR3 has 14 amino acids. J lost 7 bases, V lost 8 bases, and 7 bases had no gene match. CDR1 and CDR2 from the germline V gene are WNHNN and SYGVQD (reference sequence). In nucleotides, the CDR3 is TGCGCCAGCTCTCGGACAGGGCTAAATTCACCCCTCCACTTT. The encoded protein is CASSRTGLNSPLHF.

CDR3 loop: CASSPRVPTSYNEQFF. DNA of the CDR3: TGTGCCAGCAGCCCCCGGGTTCCTACCTCCTACAATGAGCAGTTCTTC. The V gene is TRBV9, the J gene TRBJ2-1; D not certain. The CDR3 has 16 amino acids. Germline values: CDR1 SGDLS, CDR2 YYNGEE. V was shortened by 4 bases and J by 0 bases, with 14 bases between the two germline ends.

The CDR3 sequence is CASSFVSGSPYGYTF. CDR3 DNA sequence: TGCGCCAGCAGCTTTGTCTCAGGCAGTCCCTATGGCTACACCTTC. The chain has TRBV5-1 and TRBJ1-2; D remains ambiguous. Germline CDR1 is SGHRS and CDR2 is YFSETQ. Trimming took 2 bases from V and 4 from J, leaving 15 bases between them. The CDR3 covers 15 residues.

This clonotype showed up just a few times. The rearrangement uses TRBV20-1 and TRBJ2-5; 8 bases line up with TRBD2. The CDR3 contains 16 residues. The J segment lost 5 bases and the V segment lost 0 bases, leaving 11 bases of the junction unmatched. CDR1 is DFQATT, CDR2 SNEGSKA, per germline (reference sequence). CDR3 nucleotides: TGCAGTGCTAGAGATGGGGCGGGAGGCCGGGGGGAGACCCAGTACTTC. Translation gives CSARDGAGGRGETQYF.

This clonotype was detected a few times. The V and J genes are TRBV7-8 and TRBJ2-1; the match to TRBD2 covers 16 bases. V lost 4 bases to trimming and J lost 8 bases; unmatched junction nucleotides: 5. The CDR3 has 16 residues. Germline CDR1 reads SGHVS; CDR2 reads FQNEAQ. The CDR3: CASSSGTSGGAYEQFF. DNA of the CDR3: TGTGCCAGCAGCTCAGGGACTAGCGGGGGGGCCTATGAGCAGTTCTTC.

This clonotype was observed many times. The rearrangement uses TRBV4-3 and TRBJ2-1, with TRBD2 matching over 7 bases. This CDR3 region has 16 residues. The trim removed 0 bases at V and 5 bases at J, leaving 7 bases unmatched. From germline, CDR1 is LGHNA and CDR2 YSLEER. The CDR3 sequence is CASSQEKGRANNEQFF. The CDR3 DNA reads TGCGCCAGCAGCCAAGAGAAAGGGAGGGCCAACAATGAGCAGTTCTTC.

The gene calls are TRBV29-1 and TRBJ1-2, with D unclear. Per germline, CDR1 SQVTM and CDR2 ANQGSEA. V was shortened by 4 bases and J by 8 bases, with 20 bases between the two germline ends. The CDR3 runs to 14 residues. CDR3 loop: CSVVRDSLVVGYTF. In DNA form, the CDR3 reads TGCAGCGTTGTGCGGGATTCACTGGTGGTCGGCTACACCTTC.

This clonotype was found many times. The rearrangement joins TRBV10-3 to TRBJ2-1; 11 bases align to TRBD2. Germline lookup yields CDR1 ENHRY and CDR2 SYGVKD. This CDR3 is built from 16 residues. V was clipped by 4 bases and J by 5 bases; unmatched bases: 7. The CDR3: CAISGNRLAGNNEQFF. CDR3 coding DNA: TGTGCCATCAGTGGTAACCGACTAGCGGGAAACAATGAGCAGTTCTTC.